The T cell receptor (beta chain) under discussion was sequenced for a study of T cell repertoires in aging, cancer and after chemotherapy. In the study overall: Six age groups, ranging from 30 or younger to 70 or older, included the donors. Repeat sampling of healthy donors over several months to years showed clear clonal overlap.

Findings and caveats of the study: In cancer patients, declining TCR diversity with age involved lost richness and lost evenness.

This clonotype showed up many times. The antigen remains undetermined. Losses at the gene ends were 2 bases for V and 0 bases for J; bases not matched to a gene: 4. Germline V gives CDR1 SGHRS, CDR2 YFSETQ. The length of the CDR3 is 15 residues. Rearranged V-D-J TRB sequences were amplified with a mixed TRB-A/B primer pool. Via MiXCR, TCRdb re-called the multiplex PCR reads, giving one row per CDR3 protein. The top ten hold about 10% of the sample, which has almost 5,000 distinct CDR3 sequences, 20% to 25% seen once. Peripheral blood genomic DNA, not sorted cells or RNA, was the template. This TCR was sampled from a human donor in good health. The donor label of this sample is uncertain. This sequence joins TRBV5-1 and TRBJ1-2; TRBD1 aligns across 7 bases. Specimen: blood. In DNA, the CDR3 is TGCGCCAGCAGCTTCGAGACAGGGTCTAACTATGGCTACACCTTC. Its translation is CASSFETGSNYGYTF.